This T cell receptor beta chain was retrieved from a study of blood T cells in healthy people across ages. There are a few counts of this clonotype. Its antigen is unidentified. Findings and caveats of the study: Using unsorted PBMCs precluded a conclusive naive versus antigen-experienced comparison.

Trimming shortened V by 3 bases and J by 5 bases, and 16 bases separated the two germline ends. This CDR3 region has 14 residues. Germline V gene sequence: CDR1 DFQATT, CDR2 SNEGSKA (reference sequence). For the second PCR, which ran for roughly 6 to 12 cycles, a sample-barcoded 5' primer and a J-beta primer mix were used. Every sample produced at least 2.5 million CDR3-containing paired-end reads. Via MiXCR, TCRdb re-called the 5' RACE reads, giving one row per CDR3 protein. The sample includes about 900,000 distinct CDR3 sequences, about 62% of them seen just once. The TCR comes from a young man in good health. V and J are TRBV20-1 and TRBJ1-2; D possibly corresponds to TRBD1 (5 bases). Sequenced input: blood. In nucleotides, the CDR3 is TGCAGTGCTAGCCCTCTAGGGGAGACGTATGGCTACACCTTC. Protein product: CSASPLGETYGYTF.